The 27 T cell receptor beta chains below come from one sample, sequenced in a study of spatial heterogeneity in lung cancer. Study-level points and caveats: One measure, the expanded intratumoral alpha and beta TCR count, tracked tumor mutation counts.

No antigen has been identified for these receptors. One entry per CDR3 protein results from TCRdb running MiXCR on the 5' RACE reads. The sample consists of about 6,900 distinct CDR3 sequences, roughly 12% of them appearing once. Time point here: sample taken at primary tumor resection. Sequencing was performed on lung tumor tissue, taken at surgery. These receptor sequences come from a male donor with early-stage non-small cell lung cancer.

For this clonotype: Found in a library prepared for alpha chains, this beta chain is an off-target read, and its abundance has little meaning. The V call is TRBV6-2 or TRBV6-3, the J call TRBJ2-1, with 8 bases lining up with TRBD2. CDR3 size: 14 residues. CDR1 is MNHEY and CDR2 is SVGEGT in the germline V gene. The V and J ends lost 2 bases and 6 bases, in that order; junction bases with no gene match: 3. The CDR3 DNA is TGTGCCAGCAGTTACGTGACTAGCGCCAATGAGCAGTTCTTC. Encoded protein: CASSYVTSANEQFF.

This clonotype was seen repeatedly, ten times or more. Since it is a stray read in a library aimed at alpha chains, this beta chain has a size that is not meaningful. This chain uses TRBV10-1 with TRBJ2-2; D tentatively reads TRBD1 or TRBD2 (5 bases each). Per the germline V gene, CDR1 is WNHNN and CDR2 is SYGVQD (reference sequence). The CDR3 runs 14 residues. Trimming took 5 bases from V and 4 from J, leaving 11 bases between them. CDR3 loop: CASSPTGLTGELFF. CDR3 DNA sequence: TGCGCCAGCAGTCCCACAGGACTCACCGGGGAGCTGTTTTTT.

This clonotype came up many times. This beta chain is a stray sequence in a library constructed for alpha chains; its clone size is not meaningful. The chain carries TRBV27 and TRBJ2-3; 7 nucleotides line up with TRBD2. The CDR3 runs 15 residues. Germline assignment: CDR1 MNHEY and CDR2 SMNVEV (reference sequence). The junction had 5 bases not matched to a gene; V was cut back by 3 bases and J by 2 bases. For the CDR3, the DNA is TGTGCCAGCAGTTTTGCTAGCGGCATCACAGATACGCAGTATTTT. Translated: CASSFASGITDTQYF.

This clonotype came up many times. This beta chain was picked up by a library intended for alpha chains and is off target, so its count carries little meaning. Here the CDR3 reads CASSPHGAAYGYTF. DNA of the CDR3: TGTGCCAGCAGTCCCCACGGGGCGGCGTATGGCTACACCTTC. V is TRBV6-5 and J is TRBJ1-2, with a possible D match to TRBD1 (5 bases). Per germline, CDR1 MNHEY and CDR2 SVGAGI. The CDR3 is made up of 14 amino acids. Trimming pared 5 bases from V and 5 bases from J, leaving 15 bases between.

Regarding this clonotype: Because the library targeted alpha chains, this beta chain is an off-target read whose size means little. CDR3 loop: CASSLDTNEETQYF. CDR3 DNA: TGTGCCAGCAGTTTAGACACTAACGAAGAGACCCAGTACTTC. The V gene is TRBV27, the J gene TRBJ2-5; no definite D call. CDR3 length: 14 residues. Germline loops: CDR1 MNHEY, CDR2 SMNVEV (reference sequence). V dropped 2 bases and J dropped 3 bases, with 10 bases sitting between them.

The table lists this clonotype with many counts. Within a library made for alpha chains, this beta chain is off target, and its count is uninformative. This chain connects TRBV2 to TRBJ2-5, with D possibly called TRBD1 or TRBD2 (7 bases each). Between the trimmed V and J ends, which lost 5 bases and 4 bases, there was a span of 11 bases. This CDR3 is 13 amino acids long. Germline V gene data show CDR1 as SNHLY and CDR2 as FYNNEI. The CDR3: CASSSGGGETQYF. In nucleotides, the CDR3 is TGTGCCAGCAGTTCAGGGGGGGGAGAGACCCAGTACTTC.

This clonotype occurred many times. Since it is a stray read in a library aimed at alpha chains, this beta chain has a size that is not meaningful. This chain joins TRBV20-1 and TRBJ2-7; a weak D match, TRBD2 (5 bases). The ends were cut back, 1 base at V and 6 bases at J, with 19 bases in the middle. CDR3 length: 15 amino acids. CDR1 and CDR2 from the germline V gene are DFQATT and SNEGSKA (reference sequence). The CDR3 DNA is TGCAGTGCTAGAGTACCCGGGGTAGCTTCGGGCGAGCAGTACTTC. It codes for CSARVPGVASGEQYF.

The sample holds a few counts of this clonotype. For a library built for alpha chains, this beta chain is a stray read; little rests on its size. The rearrangement links TRBV20-1 to TRBJ2-3, with 7 bases matching TRBD2. The CDR3 is 17 amino acids. Germline lookup yields CDR1 DFQATT and CDR2 SNEGSKA (reference sequence). V gave up 5 bases and J gave up 1 base; unmatched junction bases: 15. CDR3 in amino acids: CSAQLAGVELRTDTQYF. As DNA, the CDR3 is TGCAGTGCTCAACTGGCGGGAGTCGAGCTACGCACAGATACGCAGTATTTT.

A remark on this clonotype: As an off-target read in a library built for alpha chains, this beta chain has a frequency of little significance. The chain recombines TRBV18 with TRBJ2-1; 10 positions agree with TRBD2. Trimming took 1 base from V and 7 from J; bases not matched to a gene: 10. Germline CDR1 and CDR2: KGHSH and LQKENI. The CDR3 runs 17 residues. The CDR3 region has the DNA TGTGCCAGCTCACCACGGGTCATAGCGGGAGGAGCGAATGAGCAGTTCTTC. It encodes CASSPRVIAGGANEQFF.

This clonotype was observed many times. With the library built for alpha chains, this beta chain is off target and its frequency is not meaningful. The chain recombines TRBV6-5 with TRBJ2-7; D unresolved. Germline V lookup: CDR1 MNHEY, CDR2 SVGAGI. The CDR3 consists of 13 residues. The V and J ends lost 2 bases and 1 base respectively, with 6 bases between them. This chain's CDR3 is CASSYVGSYEQYF. In DNA form, the CDR3 reads TGTGCCAGCAGTTACGTGGGTTCCTACGAGCAGTACTTC.

A word on this clonotype: A read error is possible here, since a much larger clone lies one base away. Within a library made for alpha chains, this beta chain is off target, and its count is uninformative. The chain recombines TRBV24-1 with TRBJ2-3, with TRBD2 matching over 13 bases. Germline V CDR1 and CDR2: KGHDR, SFDVKD. The CDR3 contains 16 residues. CDR3 loop: CATSDWTSGRTDAQYF. The CDR3 nucleotides are TGTGCCACCAGTGATTGGACTAGCGGGAGAACAGATGCGCAGTATTTT.

This clonotype was seen at least ten times. This beta chain is a stray read from a library made for alpha chains; its abundance is not meaningful. The V call is TRBV5-1, the J call TRBJ2-3; the D gene is possibly TRBD1 (5 bases). The V end lost 4 bases, the J end lost 2 bases, and 8 bases lay between the germline ends. The germline V gene encodes CDR1 SGHRS and CDR2 YFSETQ. CDR3 length: 13 amino acids. The CDR3 DNA reads TGCGCCAGCAGCCAGACAGTCACAGATACGCAGTATTTT. It translates to CASSQTVTDTQYF.

For this clonotype: A library prepared for alpha chains yielded this beta chain as an off-target read; its size is of little meaning. V and J are TRBV28 and TRBJ2-7; TRBD1 agrees at 7 bases. Germline trimming cut 8 bases from V and 7 bases from J; bases unmatched to any gene: 11. The CDR3 is 13 residues long. Germline V CDR1 and CDR2: MDHEN, SYDVKM. CDR3 DNA sequence: TGTGCCAGCCGTGGACAGGCGCTCTGGGAGCAGTACTTC. Amino acid sequence: CASRGQALWEQYF.

To note about this clonotype: This beta chain slipped into a library made for alpha chains as a stray read, so its size is not meaningful. This rearrangement joins TRBV11-2 to TRBJ2-3; D is ambiguous. The CDR3 has 13 amino acids. The germline V gene encodes CDR1 SGHAT and CDR2 FQNNGV. The ends were cut back, 2 bases at V and 4 bases at J, with 7 bases in the middle. CDR3 in DNA: TGTGCCAGCAGCTTATCTTTGCCAGATACGCAGTATTTT. It yields the protein CASSLSLPDTQYF.

This clonotype has at least ten counts. This beta chain is off target for a library built for alpha chains, so its abundance means little. J is TRBJ2-7 and V is TRBV20-1; D may be TRBD2 (6 bases). Trimming shortened V by 0 bases and J by 0 bases, and 12 bases separated the two germline ends. Germline V CDR1 and CDR2: DFQATT, SNEGSKA (reference sequence). CDR3 length equals 15 residues. The CDR3 spells CSARDGRGSSYEQYF. In DNA, the CDR3 is TGCAGTGCTAGAGATGGGCGGGGAAGCTCCTACGAGCAGTACTTC.

This clonotype was found many times. With the library built for alpha chains, this beta chain is off target and its frequency is not meaningful. The V call is TRBV2, the J call TRBJ1-3, with D perhaps matching TRBD1 (6 bases). CDR3 length: 14 amino acids. Trimming pared 6 bases from V and 3 bases from J, leaving 12 bases between. Per the germline V gene, CDR1 is SNHLY and CDR2 is FYNNEI. The CDR3: CASRGAADGNTIYF. The CDR3 bases are TGTGCCAGCAGGGGGGCGGCGGATGGAAACACCATATATTTT.

There are many counts of this clonotype. This beta chain is an off-target read within a library intended for alpha chains, so its frequency means little. The chain couples TRBV6-2 or TRBV6-3 to TRBJ2-7; TRBD1 aligns across 9 bases. V dropped 6 bases and J dropped 5; count of bases not matched to a gene: 5. CDR1 MNHEY and CDR2 SVGEGT come from the germline V gene. The CDR3 is made up of 13 amino acids. The CDR3 protein is CASSRQGVHEQYF. CDR3 in DNA: TGTGCCAGCAGCCGACAGGGGGTACACGAGCAGTACTTC.

This clonotype is termed medium-sized. A library prepared for alpha chains yielded this beta chain as an off-target read; its size is of little meaning. This rearrangement joins TRBV11-2 to TRBJ2-5; 7 bases agree with TRBD2. Germline values: CDR1 SGHAT, CDR2 FQNNGV. Trimming removed 1 base from V and 4 bases from J; junction bases left unmatched: 6. The CDR3 has 15 amino acids. The CDR3 DNA sequence: TGTGCCAGCAGCTTAGTGGGGGGGGTTGCAGAGACCCAGTACTTC. Translated: CASSLVGGVAETQYF. The variable domain in full, with the rest retrieved from reference TRBV11-2 and TRBJ2-5, is EAGVAQSPRYKIIEKRQSVAFWCNPISGHATLYWYQQILGQGPKLLIQFQNNGVVDDSQLPKDRFSAERLKGVDSTLKIQPAKLEDSAVYLCASSLVGGVAETQYFGPGTRLLVL.

This clonotype was seen ten or more times. This beta chain appears as a stray read in a library generated for alpha chains; its size is not informative. The chain links TRBV3-1 to TRBJ1-1, with TRBD1 as a possible D gene (5 bases). The CDR3 length is 12 residues. The V end was cut by 4 bases, the J end by 5 bases, with 8 bases between. Germline CDR1 reads LGHDT; CDR2 reads YNNKEL (reference sequence). CDR3 nucleotides: TGTGCCAGCAGCCCCGAGGGGACTGAAGCTTTCTTT. Translating it yields CASSPEGTEAFF.

Sample share makes this clonotype medium-sized (0.01 to 0.1%). One end of the junction fails to match germline, which may point to a read error. This beta chain is a stray sequence in a library constructed for alpha chains; its clone size is not meaningful. The chain couples TRBV11-2 to TRBJ1-5, with D possibly TRBD1 on 5 matching bases. Germline V CDR1 and CDR2: SGHAT, FQNNGV. The CDR3 has 12 residues. CDR3 residues: CARGVGNQSQHF. DNA of the CDR3: TGTGCCAGAGGGGTGGGTAATCAGTCCCAGCATTTT.

This clonotype turned up a few times. This beta chain was picked up by a library intended for alpha chains and is off target, so its count carries little meaning. The chain recombines TRBV4-1 with TRBJ2-2, with 12 bases matching TRBD2. V was pared by 0 bases and J by 7 bases, with 9 bases of the junction left unmatched. Germline V CDR1 and CDR2: MGHRA, YSYEKL. The CDR3 is made up of 18 amino acids. The CDR3 nucleotides read TGCGCCAGCAGCCAAGATCTAAGACTAGCGGGAGTCAGCGGGGAGCTGTTTTTT. Amino acids: CASSQDLRLAGVSGELFF.

By share, this clonotype counts as medium-sized. The library was prepared for alpha chains; this beta chain is a stray read, so its frequency means little. The rearrangement joins TRBV20-1 to TRBJ1-2; D is undetermined. This CDR3 region has 10 residues. V was cut by 6 bases and J by 4 bases, with 6 bases left in between. The V gene's germline CDR1 is DFQATT and CDR2 SNEGSKA (reference sequence). The CDR3 DNA reads as TGCAGTGCCTACACCTATGGCTACACCTTC. Amino acid sequence: CSAYTYGYTF.

The sample holds many counts of this clonotype. Since the library was made to target alpha chains, this beta chain is a stray read and its abundance is not meaningful. The rearrangement uses TRBV24-1 and TRBJ2-1; the D is unclear. Per the germline V gene, CDR1 is KGHDR and CDR2 is SFDVKD. With 0 bases removed from V and 4 bases from J, the gap between germline ends came to 6 bases. There are 14 residues in the CDR3. CDR3 DNA: TGTGCCACCAGTGATTTGGTGAGTTACAATGAGCAGTTCTTC. This codes for CATSDLVSYNEQFF.

In this sample, this clonotype turned up a few times. This beta chain is an unintended read in a library built for alpha chains; its size means little. The chain has TRBV6-2 or TRBV6-3 and TRBJ2-1; TRBD2 matches at 14 bases. Germline V lookup: CDR1 MNHEY, CDR2 SVGEGT. The V and J ends lost 6 bases and 11 bases, in that order; junction bases with no gene match: 3. The CDR3 length is 13 residues. This chain's CDR3 is CASSRTSGRKQFF. The CDR3 coding sequence is TGTGCCAGCAGCCGGACTAGCGGGAGGAAGCAGTTCTTC.

With regard to this clonotype: The library was prepared for alpha chains; this beta chain is a stray read, so its frequency means little. This chain links TRBV5-6 with TRBJ2-7, with no clear D. The germline V and J ends were trimmed by 0 bases and 4 bases, with 17 bases remaining between them. This CDR3 has 16 residues. Germline values: CDR1 SGHDT, CDR2 YYEEEE. Here the CDR3 DNA reads TGTGCCAGCAGCTTGGGACGAAACCCCTTCTTTTACGAGCAGTACTTC. Protein: CASSLGRNPFFYEQYF.

About this clonotype: The size of this beta chain means little, since it is a stray read in a library made for alpha chains. The V and J genes are TRBV9 and TRBJ2-3; 7 bases agree with TRBD2. Germline-derived CDR1 and CDR2 are SGDLS and YYNGEE. J was trimmed by 1 base and V by 0 bases; bases with no gene match: 8. The CDR3 has 17 amino acids. The CDR3 sequence: CASSVEGGSSGTDTQYF. The CDR3 nucleotides read TGTGCCAGCAGCGTAGAGGGCGGGAGTTCGGGCACAGATACGCAGTATTTT.

This clonotype was counted only a few times. Because this beta chain is a stray read in a library intended to capture alpha chains, its abundance should not be given much weight. This sequence joins TRBV5-1 and TRBJ2-1; TRBD1 might be the D (5 bases). Germline CDR1 SGHRS, CDR2 YFSETQ. CDR3 size: 16 residues. V was trimmed by 4 bases and J by 2 bases, leaving 16 bases between them. CDR3 residues: CASSPNSWGAYNEQFF. In nucleotides, the CDR3 is TGCGCCAGCAGCCCCAACAGTTGGGGCGCCTACAATGAGCAGTTCTTC.